The rows below give T cell receptor beta chains drawn from one sample of a study of T cell changes during pregnancy in multiple sclerosis. TCRdb's copy holds only in-frame clones and misses some; the assay was immunoSEQ multiplex PCR. The data show about 110,000 clones, roughly 92% seen once. This material consisted of peripheral blood, taken in the third trimester of pregnancy. Receptors were obtained from a female donor with multiple sclerosis, enrolled in a pregnancy study. Both conserved end residues are part of each CDR3. Fields, in order: V gene, J gene, clone size, D gene, CDR3 protein, CDR3 DNA. A D gene is named only where the DNA matches it firmly. Rows give clone size only sometimes, using once, few, many, or a class for an expanded clone.

>TRBV4-1|TRBJ2-7|-|TRBD1
CASSPAQGPYEQYF
TGCGCCAGCAGCCCGGCACAGGGGCCCTACGAGCAGTACTTC
>TRBV6-4|TRBJ1-1|-|-
CASSATYRDTEAFF
TGTGCCAGCAGTGCCACTTACAGGGATACTGAAGCTTTCTTT
>TRBV6-5|TRBJ1-4|-|TRBD1
CASRGQGRSEKLFF
TGTGCCAGCAGGGGACAGGGGCGGAGTGAAAAACTGTTTTTT
>TRBV5-1|TRBJ2-4|-|-
CASSLSIAKNIQYF
TGCGCCAGCAGCTTGTCCATAGCCAAAAACATTCAGTACTTC
>TRBV2|TRBJ1-2|-|-
CASSEEQDYYGYTF
TGTGCCAGCAGTGAAGAACAGGATTATTATGGCTACACCTTC
>TRBV7-9|TRBJ2-5|once|-
CASSLALTGIQETQYF
TGTGCCAGCAGCTTAGCGTTGACCGGGATCCAAGAGACCCAGTACTTC
>TRBV18|TRBJ2-7|few|TRBD1
CASSPTGSYEQYF
TGTGCCAGCTCACCGACAGGGTCCTACGAGCAGTACTTC
>TRBV5-6|TRBJ1-2|-|TRBD1
CASSFGFGGTGVGGYTF
TGTGCCAGCAGCTTTGGTTTCGGCGGGACAGGGGTCGGCGGCTACACCTTC
>TRBV27|TRBJ1-1|-|-
CEARGGAEAFF
TGCGAAGCCCGGGGGGGCGCTGAAGCTTTCTTT
>TRBV7-6|TRBJ2-1|-|-
CASSLMGATNEQFF
TGTGCCAGCAGCTTGATGGGGGCCACCAATGAGCAGTTCTTC
>TRBV20-1|TRBJ1-1|-|-
CSAPKAFF
TGCAGTGCTCCTAAAGCTTTCTTT
>TRBV27|TRBJ2-2|-|TRBD2
CASRRPSGRSTGELFF
TGTGCCAGCCGCCGCCCTAGCGGGAGATCCACCGGGGAGCTGTTTTTT
>TRBV7-2|TRBJ2-7|-|-
CASSLAGSSYEQYF
TGTGCCAGCAGCTTAGCCGGGAGCTCCTACGAGCAGTACTTC
>TRBV19|TRBJ1-1|-|-
CASSTPVKTEAFF
TGTGCCAGTAGTACACCAGTAAAGACTGAAGCTTTCTTT
>TRBV14|TRBJ2-3|-|-
CASSPGGVTDTQYF
TGTGCCAGCAGCCCCGGGGGAGTGACAGATACGCAGTATTTT
>TRBV7-7|TRBJ2-3|-|-
CASSKESTDTQYF
TGTGCCAGCAGCAAAGAGAGCACAGATACGCAGTATTTT
>TRBV5-4|TRBJ1-5|once|-
CASSWDLNQPQHF
TGTGCCAGCAGTTGGGACTTAAATCAGCCCCAGCATTTT
>TRBV18|TRBJ2-1|-|-
CASSPTSYNEQFF
TGTGCCAGCTCACCAACCAGTTACAATGAGCAGTTCTTC
>TRBV5-4|TRBJ2-1|-|TRBD2
CASSLAPGRGTYNEQFF
TGTGCCAGCAGCTTGGCCCCTGGGAGGGGAACCTACAATGAGCAGTTCTTC
>TRBV10-3|TRBJ2-4|-|TRBD1
CAISSPTGEDKNIQYF
TGTGCCATCAGTAGTCCGACAGGGGAGGACAAAAACATTCAGTACTTC
>TRBV7-2|TRBJ2-1|-|TRBD2
CASSSQGGASYNEQFF
TGTGCCAGCAGCTCCCAGGGAGGGGCCTCCTACAATGAGCAGTTCTTC
>TRBV9|TRBJ1-5|-|TRBD1
CASSPGTGWNQPQHF
TGTGCCAGCAGCCCCGGGACAGGGTGGAATCAGCCCCAGCATTTT
>TRBV28|TRBJ2-7|-|-
CASSLRDTKLLARWREQYF
TGTGCCAGCAGTTTGAGGGACACAAAATTACTAGCGAGGTGGCGGGAGCAGTACTTC
>TRBV19|TRBJ2-7|-|TRBD2
CASSMYLAGAFEQYF
TGTGCCAGTAGTATGTATCTAGCGGGGGCTTTCGAGCAGTACTTC
>TRBV30|TRBJ1-4|-|-
CAWSVSDNWGEKLFF
TGTGCCTGGAGTGTATCGGACAACTGGGGTGAAAAACTGTTTTTT
>TRBV25-1|TRBJ2-1|-|-
CASSEWRSSYNEQFF
TGTGCCAGCAGTGAATGGCGGAGCTCCTACAATGAGCAGTTCTTC
>TRBV7-6|TRBJ2-3|-|-
CASSSPGVSTDTQYF
TGTGCCAGCAGCTCCCCAGGGGTGAGCACAGATACGCAGTATTTT
>TRBV5-1|TRBJ1-1|-|TRBD1
CASSLGRGPSTEAFF
TGCGCCAGCAGCCTGGGCAGGGGGCCGAGCACTGAAGCTTTCTTT
>TRBV30|TRBJ1-3|-|-
CAWSIDRELRGNTIYF
TGTGCCTGGAGTATAGATAGAGAACTGCGTGGAAACACCATATATTTT
>TRBV7-9|TRBJ1-2|-|-
CATSWGAGDGYTF
TGTGCCACCTCATGGGGGGCGGGGGACGGCTACACCTTC
>TRBV7-8|TRBJ1-6|-|TRBD1
CASSARDRNSPLHF
TGTGCCAGCAGCGCCCGGGACAGGAATTCACCCCTCCACTTT
>TRBV5-1|TRBJ1-1|-|-
CASSLRGSPLNTEAFF
TGCGCCAGCAGCTTGCGGGGGTCTCCCCTGAACACTGAAGCTTTCTTT
>TRBV19|TRBJ1-5|-|-
CASSIDRGGVRNQPQHF
TGTGCCAGTAGTATAGATCGTGGAGGAGTTCGCAATCAGCCCCAGCATTTT
>TRBV7-8|TRBJ2-7|-|-
CASSLVSYEQYF
TGTGCCAGCAGCTTAGTCAGCTACGAGCAGTACTTC
>TRBV7-8|TRBJ1-5|-|TRBD1
CASSPGTVNQPQHF
TGTGCCAGCAGCCCCGGGACAGTCAATCAGCCCCAGCATTTT
>TRBV14|TRBJ1-2|-|-
CASSQAGSYGYTF
TGTGCCAGCAGCCAAGCAGGGTCCTATGGCTACACCTTC
>TRBV6-1|TRBJ1-4|-|-
CASSEVLTVREKLFF
TGTGCCAGCAGTGAAGTGTTGACAGTGAGGGAAAAACTGTTTTTT
>TRBV9|TRBJ2-2|-|-
CASSVARQQGTGELFF
TGTGCCAGCAGCGTAGCTCGGCAACAGGGTACCGGGGAGCTGTTTTTT
>TRBV5-4|TRBJ2-7|-|-
CASIGPYEQYF
TGTGCCAGCATTGGGCCCTACGAGCAGTACTTC
>TRBV6-5|TRBJ1-5|once|-
CASRIRSNQPQHF
TGTGCCAGCAGGATCAGGAGCAATCAGCCCCAGCATTTT
>TRBV20-1|TRBJ2-1|-|-
CSARGGFEFF
TGCAGTGCTAGGGGGGGATTTGAGTTCTTC
>TRBV9|TRBJ2-2|-|TRBD1
CASSQKLGTGITGELFF
TGTGCCAGCAGTCAAAAGTTGGGGACAGGGATAACCGGGGAGCTGTTTTTT
>TRBV28|TRBJ2-7|-|-
CASSPGGTDYEQYF
TGTGCCAGCAGCCCGGGGGGGACAGACTACGAGCAGTACTTC
>TRBV10-3|TRBJ2-1|-|-
CAATGESSYNEQFF
TGTGCCGCCACGGGGGAGAGCTCCTACAATGAGCAGTTCTTC
>TRBV5-4|TRBJ1-3|-|-
CASSLTGDSGNTIYF
TGTGCCAGCAGCTTGACAGGCGACTCTGGAAACACCATATATTTT
>TRBV6-5|TRBJ2-7|-|TRBD1
CASTRGQGLYEQYF
TGTGCCAGCACCCGGGGACAGGGACTCTACGAGCAGTACTTC
>TRBV7-9|TRBJ1-3|few|-
CASSFGASSGNTIYF
TGTGCCAGCAGCTTCGGCGCTAGCTCTGGAAACACCATATATTTT